The 22 T cell receptor beta chains below come from one sample, sequenced in a study of cytomegalovirus exposure and HLA in healthy donors. Assay used: immunoSEQ multiplex PCR; TCRdb lists only in-frame clones, some missing. The sample has 80,000 to 100,000 clones, approximately 90% seen once. The source material was PBMCs. These receptors were obtained from a woman aged 30 to 39 in good health and CMV-seronegative.

The chain is built from TRBV5-1 and TRBJ2-1, with D possibly matching TRBD1 (5 bases). Per germline, CDR1 SGHRS and CDR2 YFSETQ. V gave up 4 bases and J gave up 6 bases, with 8 bases separating them. The CDR3 is 12 amino acids. The CDR3 nucleotides are TGCGCCAGCAGCACTGACAGCAATGAGCAGTTCTTC. Translation gives CASSTDSNEQFF. The variable domain in full, completed from reference TRBV5-1 and TRBJ2-1, reads KAGVTQTPRYLIKTRGQQVTLSCSPISGHRSVSWYQQTPGQGLQFLFEYFSETQRNKGNFPGRFSGRQFSNSRSEMNVSTLELGDSALYLCASSTDSNEQFFGPGTRLTVL.

This rearrangement joins TRBV2 to TRBJ1-6, with 9 nucleotides matching TRBD1. Germline trimming cut 6 bases from V and 9 bases from J; bases unmatched to any gene: 3. This CDR3 has 13 amino acids. Germline CDR1 is SNHLY and CDR2 is FYNNEI. The CDR3 bases are TGTGCCAGCAGGGGGGACAGGGTTTCACCCCTCCACTTT. Residues: CASRGDRVSPLHF. Drawing the rest from reference TRBV2 and TRBJ1-6, the complete variable domain is EPEVTQTPSHQVTQMGQEVILRCVPISNHLYFYWYRQILGQKVEFLVSFYNNEISEKSEIFDDQFSVERPDGSNFTLKIRSTKLEDSAMYFCASRGDRVSPLHFGNGTRLTVT.

The J gene is TRBJ2-7, the V gene TRBV18; tentatively, D is TRBD1 (6 bases). Germline V lookup: CDR1 KGHSH, CDR2 LQKENI. This CDR3 contains 14 residues. Trimming stripped 6 bases from V and 2 bases from J, with 14 bases between. Here the CDR3 DNA reads TGTGCCAGCTCGCCAAGGGGGTCTCCCTACGAGCAGTACTTC. Its translation is CASSPRGSPYEQYF.

The gene calls are TRBV28 and TRBJ1-2; no clear D gene. This CDR3 has 12 residues. Trimming took 8 bases from V and 4 from J, leaving 11 bases between them. Germline CDR1 reads MDHEN; CDR2 reads SYDVKM. This CDR3 reads CASGQASYGYTF. The CDR3 DNA reads TGTGCCAGCGGGCAGGCCAGCTATGGCTACACCTTC.

The gene calls are TRBV5-1 and TRBJ2-1; 7 bases fit TRBD2. The CDR3 contains 16 residues. Germline lookup yields CDR1 SGHRS and CDR2 YFSETQ. V was clipped by 4 bases and J by 4 bases; unmatched bases: 11. Written as DNA, the CDR3 is TGCGCCAGCAGCAGGGGTGAGGGAGGGCGGTACAATGAGCAGTTCTTC. Translated: CASSRGEGGRYNEQFF.

The chain has TRBV6-5 and TRBJ1-4; possibly TRBD1 for D (5 bases). Germline CDR1 MNHEY, CDR2 SVGAGI. The CDR3 length is 15 residues. V lost 7 bases and J 3 bases, leaving 15 bases between the germline ends. The CDR3 bases are TGTGCCAGCACCCGAGTCGCGGGACCTAATGAAAAACTGTTTTTT. It specifies CASTRVAGPNEKLFF.

The rearrangement joins TRBV29-1 to TRBJ2-2, with D perhaps matching TRBD1 (7 bases). Trimming removed 6 bases from V and 6 bases from J, with 17 bases in between. CDR1 is SQVTM, CDR2 ANQGSEA, per germline. This CDR3 has 14 residues. The CDR3 spells CSVGGQARAGELFF. The DNA for the CDR3 is TGCAGCGTGGGAGGACAGGCCCGAGCCGGGGAGCTGTTTTTT.

This clone was recorded only once. V is TRBV19 and J is TRBJ2-3; D gene ambiguous. The germline V and J ends were trimmed by 1 base and 6 bases, with 20 bases remaining between them. The CDR3 runs 17 residues. Germline V gene sequence: CDR1 LNHDA, CDR2 SQIVND (reference sequence). The CDR3 is CASSIGEASAYRDTQYF. The CDR3 DNA is TGTGCCAGTAGTATAGGCGAGGCTAGTGCTTATAGGGATACGCAGTATTTT. Filled out from reference TRBV19 and TRBJ2-3, the complete variable domain reads DGGITQSPKYLFRKEGQNVTLSCEQNLNHDAMYWYRQDPGQGLRLIYYSQIVNDFQKGDIAEGYSVSREKKESFPLTVTSAQKNPTAFYLCASSIGEASAYRDTQYFGPGTRLTVL.

The chain couples TRBV7-9 to TRBJ1-6; 8 positions match TRBD1. The CDR3 is made up of 13 amino acids. The junction had 3 bases not matched to a gene; V was cut back by 4 bases and J by 10 bases. Germline V lookup: CDR1 SEHNR, CDR2 FQNEAQ (reference sequence). The CDR3 DNA reads as TGTGCCAGCAGCTCAGGGGGCAGGTCACCCCTCCACTTT. Residues: CASSSGGRSPLHF.

This clone was counted once. The V and J genes are TRBV13 and TRBJ2-2; 10 bases match TRBD2. CDR1 PRHDT and CDR2 FYEKMQ come from the germline V gene (reference sequence). The CDR3 covers 18 residues. J was trimmed by 5 bases and V by 0 bases; bases with no gene match: 9. CDR3: CASSLGLAGLLRTGELFF. DNA for the CDR3: TGTGCCAGCAGCTTAGGACTAGCGGGACTACTTCGGACCGGGGAGCTGTTTTTT.

The J gene is TRBJ2-2, the V gene TRBV5-1; 10 nucleotides align to TRBD1. J lost 2 bases, V lost 4 bases, and 2 bases had no gene match. Germline V gene data show CDR1 as SGHRS and CDR2 as YFSETQ. The CDR3 has 15 amino acids. The CDR3, as DNA: TGCGCCAGCAGCCGGGACAGGGGTAACACCGGGGAGCTGTTTTTT. Amino acids: CASSRDRGNTGELFF. The full variable domain, rest sourced from reference TRBV5-1 and TRBJ2-2, is KAGVTQTPRYLIKTRGQQVTLSCSPISGHRSVSWYQQTPGQGLQFLFEYFSETQRNKGNFPGRFSGRQFSNSRSEMNVSTLELGDSALYLCASSRDRGNTGELFFGEGSRLTVL.

The rearrangement uses TRBV18 and TRBJ2-7; TRBD1 matches at 10 bases. The ends lost 4 bases at V and 2 bases at J; junction bases unmatched: 8. The V gene's germline CDR1 is KGHSH and CDR2 LQKENI. The CDR3 extends over 16 amino acids. As DNA, the CDR3 is TGTGCCAGCTCACTTCGACAGGGGGCGTCGACCTACGAGCAGTACTTC. Translating gives CASSLRQGASTYEQYF.

This chain connects TRBV19 to TRBJ1-2, with TRBD1 identical over 8 bases. Trimming at V came to 5 bases and at J to 8 bases, leaving 13 bases not matched to a gene. The germline V gene encodes CDR1 LNHDA and CDR2 SQIVND (reference sequence). The CDR3 contains 15 residues. The CDR3: CASSPTNTGGRGYTF. In DNA, the CDR3 is TGTGCCAGTAGTCCTACTAATACAGGGGGACGGGGCTACACCTTC.

The chain carries TRBV6-6 and TRBJ2-7; D possibly corresponds to TRBD2 (6 bases). Germline V gene data show CDR1 as MNHNY and CDR2 as SVGAGI (reference sequence). Trimming stripped 2 bases from V and 0 bases from J, with 14 bases between. The CDR3 has 16 residues. The CDR3 region has the DNA TGTGCCAGCAGTTACACACCCGGGACTTCCTCCTACGAGCAGTACTTC. Translation gives CASSYTPGTSSYEQYF.

The V call is TRBV5-1, the J call TRBJ2-1; 9 bases are shared with TRBD1. CDR3 length equals 16 residues. V gave up 5 bases and J gave up 6 bases; unmatched junction bases: 12. In germline, CDR1 is SGHRS, CDR2 YFSETQ. DNA of the CDR3: TGCGCCAGCAGGGGGACCGGGACAGGGAGCCTCAATGAGCAGTTCTTC. This encodes CASRGTGTGSLNEQFF.

The V and J genes are TRBV2 and TRBJ1-2; 9 nucleotides line up with TRBD1. The CDR3 consists of 13 residues. The V gene end was trimmed by 8 bases and the J gene end by 8 bases; junction bases not matched to a gene: 9. In germline, CDR1 is SNHLY, CDR2 FYNNEI. The CDR3 region has the DNA TGTGCCAGCCGGGGGACAGGGCGAGGAGGCTACACCTTC. Amino acid sequence: CASRGTGRGGYTF.

This rearrangement joins TRBV2 to TRBJ1-5; D call uncertain. Germline V gene sequence: CDR1 SNHLY, CDR2 FYNNEI. This CDR3 region has 13 residues. Trimming removed 4 bases from V and 1 base from J, with 5 bases in between. The CDR3 sequence: CASSVLSNQPQHF. The CDR3, as DNA: TGTGCCAGCAGTGTTCTGAGCAATCAGCCCCAGCATTTT.

The chain combines TRBV28 with TRBJ2-7; possibly TRBD1 for D (5 bases). The germline gives CDR1 MDHEN, CDR2 SYDVKM. V was trimmed by 5 bases and J by 1 base, leaving 15 bases between them. CDR3 length equals 15 residues. The CDR3 loop is CASSPPDILSYEQYF. The CDR3 DNA sequence: TGTGCCAGCAGTCCCCCGGACATTTTGTCCTACGAGCAGTACTTC.

The genes are TRBV19 and TRBJ2-5; TRBD2 matches 7 bases. Germline assignment: CDR1 LNHDA and CDR2 SQIVND (reference sequence). CDR3 length equals 13 residues. V was clipped by 6 bases and J by 4 bases; unmatched bases: 5. The CDR3 DNA reads as TGTGCCAGTAGCGGGAGGAGAGGAGAGACCCAGTACTTC. Its translation: CASSGRRGETQYF.

This clone was counted a few times. This rearrangement joins TRBV6-5 to TRBJ2-2; D unclear. The CDR3 covers 13 residues. Germline-derived CDR1 and CDR2 are MNHEY and SVGAGI. The ends were cut back, 6 bases at V and 4 bases at J, with 9 bases in the middle. CDR3 loop: CASSQAPTGELFF. DNA for the CDR3: TGTGCCAGCAGCCAGGCCCCCACCGGGGAGCTGTTTTTT.

The V and J genes are TRBV15 and TRBJ2-7, with 9 bases matching TRBD2. With V trimmed by 0 bases and J by 4 bases, 19 bases remained unmatched. Germline CDR1 and CDR2: LNHNV and YYDKDF (reference sequence). The CDR3 has 20 residues. The CDR3 protein is CATSRDSFIGVAGGRYEQYF. The CDR3 DNA reads as TGTGCCACCAGCAGAGACTCCTTTATAGGTGTCGCGGGAGGGCGGTACGAGCAGTACTTC.

The rearrangement uses TRBV11-2 and TRBJ1-1; D is perhaps TRBD1 (5 bases). CDR3 length: 13 amino acids. Per the germline V gene, CDR1 is SGHAT and CDR2 is FQNNGV. Trimming took off 5 bases at V and 1 base at J, with 8 bases between the two ends. In nucleotides, the CDR3 is TGTGCCAGCAGCCGGGGGACGAACACTGAAGCTTTCTTT. It codes for CASSRGTNTEAFF.